This T cell receptor (beta chain) was sequenced during a study of blood T cell repertoires in COVID-19. Study context: Acute-phase and convalescent COVID-19 samples originated in the United States, Italy and Spain. The cDNA or gDNA used as material had been derived from T cells, B-cell-depleted T cells, or PBMCs.

V trimming: 8 bases; J trimming: 8 bases; junction bases outside the gene matches: 10. The CDR3 extends over 13 amino acids. Germline loops: CDR1 SNHLY, CDR2 FYNNEI. Seattle enrolled patients during active infection and tracked them longitudinally. Authors' data handling: Reference gene primers were amplified, and this amplification served to estimate nucleated cell counts. The table came from immunoSEQ multiplex PCR; TCRdb's copy has only in-frame clones and leaves some out. V and J calls plus clone size are reproduced from that table; the DNA served to infer D and trimming. The sample carries a few hundred thousand clones, around 90% recorded once.

The chain employs TRBV2 and TRBJ1-2; 8 nucleotides agree with TRBD1. This sequence originates from a woman aged 55-70 years with COVID-19, enrolled during active disease. The sequencing input was peripheral blood. The chain's CDR3 is CASLQGDWKGYTF. CDR3 DNA sequence: TGTGCCAGCTTACAGGGGGATTGGAAAGGCTACACCTTC.